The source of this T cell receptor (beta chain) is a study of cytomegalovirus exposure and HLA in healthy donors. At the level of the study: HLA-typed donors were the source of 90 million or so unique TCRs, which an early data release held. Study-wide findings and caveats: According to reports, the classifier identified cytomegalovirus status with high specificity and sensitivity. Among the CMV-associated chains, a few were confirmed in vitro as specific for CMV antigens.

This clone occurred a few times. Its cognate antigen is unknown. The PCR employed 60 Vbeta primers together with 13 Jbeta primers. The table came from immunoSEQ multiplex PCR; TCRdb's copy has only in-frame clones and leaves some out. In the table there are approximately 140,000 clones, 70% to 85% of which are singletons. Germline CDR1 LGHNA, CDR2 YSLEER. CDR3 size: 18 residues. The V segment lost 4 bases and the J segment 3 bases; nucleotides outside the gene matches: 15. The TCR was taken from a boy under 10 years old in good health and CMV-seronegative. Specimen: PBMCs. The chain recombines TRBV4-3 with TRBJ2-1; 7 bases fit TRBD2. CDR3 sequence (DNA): TGCGCCAGCAGCCTGGGGAGTGGGGAGCGGGGAGTCTACAATGAGCAGTTCTTC. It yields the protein CASSLGSGERGVYNEQFF.